This T cell receptor beta chain was captured in a study of blood T cell repertoires in COVID-19. Study context: Donors in the United States, Italy and Spain gave samples during acute or convalescent COVID-19. The analysed material was cDNA or gDNA that came from T cells, B-cell-depleted T cells, or PBMCs.

J lost 4 bases, V lost 6 bases, and 1 base had no gene match. From germline, CDR1 is LNHDA and CDR2 SQIVND (reference sequence). CDR3 length: 14 residues. The authors' processing: Estimated nucleated cell counts came from reference gene primer amplification. Libraries were prepared by immunoSEQ multiplex PCR; TCRdb keeps only in-frame clonotypes and omits some of them. That table supplies the V and J calls and clone size; D and trimming were determined from the DNA. The table has about 99,000 clones, roughly 85% seen once; the top ten hold around 3.1%. The source material was peripheral blood. V and J are TRBV19 and TRBJ2-3; 13 bases match TRBD2. The TCR originated in a man in his fifties or sixties in a cohort sampled during active COVID-19. This CDR3 is CASRGLAGADTQYF. The CDR3 DNA sequence: TGTGCCAGTAGAGGACTAGCGGGGGCAGATACGCAGTATTTT.